A selection of T cell receptor beta chains follows, all from one sample in a study of blood T cell repertoires in COVID-19. Here immunoSEQ multiplex PCR was the method, and the copy in TCRdb shows in-frame clones only, minus some. There are more than 100,000 clones in the sample; around 86% occur only once, and less than 30% lies in the top ten. Sequences were obtained from peripheral blood. Every receptor here comes from a woman aged 70-85 years with acute or convalescent COVID-19. Both conserved end residues are part of each CDR3. Each record gives: CDR3 length, J gene, clone size, V gene, D gene, CDR3 DNA, CDR3 protein. The D gene is left open where the match is weak. Size is stated for part of the rows, as once, few or many counts, or as a class when the clone is expanded.

cdr3_length: 14
j_call: TRBJ1-4
clone_size: -
v_call: TRBV5-1
d_call: -
cdr3_nt: TGCGCCAGCAGCTCAAGGGGGGGACATGAAAAACTGTTTTTT
cdr3_aa: CASSSRGGHEKLFF

cdr3_length: 15
j_call: TRBJ2-2
clone_size: -
v_call: TRBV7-8
d_call: TRBD2
cdr3_nt: TGTGCCAGCAGCCCGGGGGGGTTACTCACCGGGGAGCTGTTTTTT
cdr3_aa: CASSPGGLLTGELFF

cdr3_length: 18
j_call: TRBJ1-5
clone_size: once
v_call: TRBV12-5
d_call: -
cdr3_nt: TGTGCTAGTGGTTTGGTACCCTCCACACTAGGGTTCGATCAGCCCCAGCATTTT
cdr3_aa: CASGLVPSTLGFDQPQHF

cdr3_length: 13
j_call: TRBJ1-2
clone_size: -
v_call: TRBV2
d_call: -
cdr3_nt: TGTGCCAGCAGTGACGGCAGGGGTGGCGGCTACACCTTC
cdr3_aa: CASSDGRGGGYTF

cdr3_length: 15
j_call: TRBJ2-1
clone_size: -
v_call: TRBV5-1
d_call: TRBD1
cdr3_nt: TGCGCCAGCAGACCACCCGGGACAGGGGGCAATGAGCAGTTCTTC
cdr3_aa: CASRPPGTGGNEQFF

cdr3_length: 13
j_call: TRBJ1-5
clone_size: -
v_call: TRBV6-6
d_call: TRBD1
cdr3_nt: TGTGCCAGCAGAACCCAGGGGGCTCAGCCCCAGCATTTT
cdr3_aa: CASRTQGAQPQHF

cdr3_length: 12
j_call: TRBJ1-1
clone_size: -
v_call: TRBV10-3
d_call: -
cdr3_nt: TGTGCCATCAGTGGAGGGGAGGCTGAAGCTTTCTTT
cdr3_aa: CAISGGEAEAFF

cdr3_length: 14
j_call: TRBJ2-7
clone_size: -
v_call: TRBV28
d_call: TRBD1
cdr3_nt: TGTGCCAGCAGTTTTCTCAGGGGGCCATACGAGCAGTACTTC
cdr3_aa: CASSFLRGPYEQYF

cdr3_length: 14
j_call: TRBJ1-6
clone_size: -
v_call: TRBV7-9
d_call: TRBD1
cdr3_nt: TGTGCCAGCACCCCGGGACAGGGGAATTCACCCCTCCACTTT
cdr3_aa: CASTPGQGNSPLHF

cdr3_length: 13
j_call: TRBJ1-2
clone_size: -
v_call: TRBV30
d_call: TRBD1
cdr3_nt: TGTGCCTGGAGTGTTCAGGGGGCAGATGGCTACACCTTC
cdr3_aa: CAWSVQGADGYTF

cdr3_length: 13
j_call: TRBJ2-2
clone_size: once
v_call: TRBV7-2
d_call: -
cdr3_nt: TGTGCCAGCAGCCGCCGGTCGCCGGGGAAGCTGTTTTTT
cdr3_aa: CASSRRSPGKLFF

cdr3_length: 14
j_call: TRBJ2-1
clone_size: -
v_call: TRBV7-9
d_call: -
cdr3_nt: TGTGCCAGCAGCTCCCCCCCAACAGGTTATGAGCAGTTCTTC
cdr3_aa: CASSSPPTGYEQFF

cdr3_length: 14
j_call: TRBJ2-3
clone_size: -
v_call: TRBV28
d_call: -
cdr3_nt: TGTGCCAGCAGCCTCGACAGAAATACAGATACGCAGTATTTT
cdr3_aa: CASSLDRNTDTQYF

cdr3_length: 14
j_call: TRBJ2-5
clone_size: -
v_call: TRBV10-1
d_call: -
cdr3_nt: TGCGCCAGCAGTGAGTCCCTCTATACCGGGACCCAGTACTTC
cdr3_aa: CASSESLYTGTQYF

cdr3_length: 11
j_call: TRBJ2-5
clone_size: -
v_call: TRBV27
d_call: -
cdr3_nt: TGTGCCAGCAGTGTCGGGGAGACCCAGTACTTC
cdr3_aa: CASSVGETQYF

cdr3_length: 15
j_call: TRBJ2-1
clone_size: few
v_call: TRBV7-3
d_call: -
cdr3_nt: TGTGCCAGCAGCGCCCTCTCTAGCTCCTACAATGAGCAGTTCTTC
cdr3_aa: CASSALSSSYNEQFF

cdr3_length: 15
j_call: TRBJ1-6
clone_size: -
v_call: TRBV19
d_call: TRBD1
cdr3_nt: TGTGCCAGCTGGGACAGGGAAGCTTATAATTCACCCCTCCACTTT
cdr3_aa: CASWDREAYNSPLHF

cdr3_length: 15
j_call: TRBJ2-1
clone_size: -
v_call: TRBV6-1
d_call: TRBD2
cdr3_nt: TGTGCCAGCAGTGAATTTAGCGGGGGGTTAAATGAGCAGTTCTTC
cdr3_aa: CASSEFSGGLNEQFF

cdr3_length: 16
j_call: TRBJ2-7
clone_size: -
v_call: TRBV19
d_call: TRBD2
cdr3_nt: TGTGCCAGTAGAAGACTAGCGGGGACCAGCTCCTACGAGCAGTACTTC
cdr3_aa: CASRRLAGTSSYEQYF

cdr3_length: 19
j_call: TRBJ2-1
clone_size: -
v_call: TRBV3-1/TRBV3-2
d_call: TRBD2
cdr3_nt: TGTGCCAGCAGCCCCAGCGGAGTAGCGGGGGGGCCCTCCTACAATGAGCAGTTCTTC
cdr3_aa: CASSPSGVAGGPSYNEQFF

cdr3_length: 15
j_call: TRBJ2-3
clone_size: -
v_call: TRBV2
d_call: TRBD2
cdr3_nt: TGTGCCAGCAGGAAACTAGCGGGGGTGGCAGATACGCAGTATTTT
cdr3_aa: CASRKLAGVADTQYF

cdr3_length: 13
j_call: TRBJ1-1
clone_size: -
v_call: TRBV30
d_call: TRBD1
cdr3_nt: TGTGCCTGGAACCGACAGGGCGGAACTGAAGCTTTCTTT
cdr3_aa: CAWNRQGGTEAFF

cdr3_length: 15
j_call: TRBJ2-1
clone_size: -
v_call: TRBV9
d_call: TRBD1
cdr3_nt: TGTGCCAGCAGCGTAGTGACAGGGAACTATAATGAGCAGTTCTTC
cdr3_aa: CASSVVTGNYNEQFF

cdr3_length: 15
j_call: TRBJ1-6
clone_size: once
v_call: TRBV9
d_call: -
cdr3_nt: TGTGCCAGCAGCGCATCACAGGGCTATAATTCACCCCTCCACTTT
cdr3_aa: CASSASQGYNSPLHF

cdr3_length: 14
j_call: TRBJ1-1
clone_size: -
v_call: TRBV19
d_call: TRBD1
cdr3_nt: TGTGCCAGTAGTATGACAGGGGAGAGAACTGAAGCTTTCTTT
cdr3_aa: CASSMTGERTEAFF

cdr3_length: 16
j_call: TRBJ2-2
clone_size: once
v_call: TRBV9
d_call: TRBD2
cdr3_nt: TGTGCCAGCAGCGTAACTAGCGGGTCGAACACCGGGGAGCTGTTTTTT
cdr3_aa: CASSVTSGSNTGELFF

cdr3_length: 17
j_call: TRBJ2-1
clone_size: -
v_call: TRBV10-1
d_call: -
cdr3_nt: TGCGCCAGCAGTGAGTCAGCGGCCGGGTTAGCGCGCTTAGAGCAGTTCTTC
cdr3_aa: CASSESAAGLARLEQFF

cdr3_length: 15
j_call: TRBJ1-1
clone_size: -
v_call: TRBV19
d_call: TRBD1
cdr3_nt: TGTGCCAGTAAGGGGACAGTGTTCATGAACACTGAAGCTTTCTTT
cdr3_aa: CASKGTVFMNTEAFF

cdr3_length: 14
j_call: TRBJ2-5
clone_size: -
v_call: TRBV7-9
d_call: TRBD2
cdr3_nt: TGTGCCAGCAGCCAGGGCCAGCGGGGAGAGACCCAGTACTTC
cdr3_aa: CASSQGQRGETQYF

cdr3_length: 13
j_call: TRBJ1-4
clone_size: few
v_call: TRBV2
d_call: TRBD1
cdr3_nt: TGTGCCGGACGGGACAGGGGACCTGAAAAACTGTTTTTT
cdr3_aa: CAGRDRGPEKLFF

cdr3_length: 15
j_call: TRBJ1-2
clone_size: -
v_call: TRBV11-2
d_call: -
cdr3_nt: TGTGCCAGCAGCTTAGATCCCGGCACAGGCTATGGCTACACCTTC
cdr3_aa: CASSLDPGTGYGYTF

cdr3_length: 13
j_call: TRBJ1-5
clone_size: -
v_call: TRBV28
d_call: -
cdr3_nt: TGTGCCAGCAGGAGAGGAGGCAATCAGCCCCAGCATTTT
cdr3_aa: CASRRGGNQPQHF